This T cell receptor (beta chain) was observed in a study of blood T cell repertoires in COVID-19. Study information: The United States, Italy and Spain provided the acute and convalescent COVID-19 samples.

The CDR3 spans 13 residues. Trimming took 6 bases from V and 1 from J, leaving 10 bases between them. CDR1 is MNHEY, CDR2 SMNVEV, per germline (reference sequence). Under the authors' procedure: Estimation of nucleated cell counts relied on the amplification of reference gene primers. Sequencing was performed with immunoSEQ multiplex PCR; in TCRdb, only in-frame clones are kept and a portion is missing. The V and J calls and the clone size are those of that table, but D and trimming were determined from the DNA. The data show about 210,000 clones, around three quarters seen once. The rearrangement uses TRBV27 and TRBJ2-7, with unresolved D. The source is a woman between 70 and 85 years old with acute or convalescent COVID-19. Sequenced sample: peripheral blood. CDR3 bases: TGTGCCAGCAGATCTACTGTTTCCTACGAGCAGTACTTC. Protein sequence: CASRSTVSYEQYF.